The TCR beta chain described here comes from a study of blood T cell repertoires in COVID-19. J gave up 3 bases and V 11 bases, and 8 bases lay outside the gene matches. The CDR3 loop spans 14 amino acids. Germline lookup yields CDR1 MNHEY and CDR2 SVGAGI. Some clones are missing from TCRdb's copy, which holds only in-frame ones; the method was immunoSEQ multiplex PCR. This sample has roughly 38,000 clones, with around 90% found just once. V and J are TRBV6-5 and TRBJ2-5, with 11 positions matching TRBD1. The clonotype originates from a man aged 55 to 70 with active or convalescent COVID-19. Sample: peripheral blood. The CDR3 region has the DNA TGTGCCTCCCGGGGGGACAGGGGGGAAGAGACCCAGTACTTC. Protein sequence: CASRGDRGEETQYF.